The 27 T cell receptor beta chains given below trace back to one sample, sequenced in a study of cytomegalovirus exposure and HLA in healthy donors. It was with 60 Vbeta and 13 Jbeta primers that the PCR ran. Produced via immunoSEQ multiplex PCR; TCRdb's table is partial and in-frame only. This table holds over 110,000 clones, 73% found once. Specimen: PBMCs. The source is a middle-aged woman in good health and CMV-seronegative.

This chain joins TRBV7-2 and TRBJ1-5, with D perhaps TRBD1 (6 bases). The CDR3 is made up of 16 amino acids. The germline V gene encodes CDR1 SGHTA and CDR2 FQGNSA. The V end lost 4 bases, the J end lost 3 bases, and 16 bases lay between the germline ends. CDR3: CASSSSSDRPNQPQHF. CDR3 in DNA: TGTGCCAGCAGCTCAAGTTCTGACAGGCCCAATCAGCCCCAGCATTTT.

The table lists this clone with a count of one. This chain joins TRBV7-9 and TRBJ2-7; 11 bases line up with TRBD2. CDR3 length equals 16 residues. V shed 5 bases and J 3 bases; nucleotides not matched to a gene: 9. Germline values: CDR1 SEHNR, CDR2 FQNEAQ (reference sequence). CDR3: CASSLTYGTSGYEQYF. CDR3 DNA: TGTGCCAGCAGCCTAACGTACGGGACTAGCGGCTACGAGCAGTACTTC.

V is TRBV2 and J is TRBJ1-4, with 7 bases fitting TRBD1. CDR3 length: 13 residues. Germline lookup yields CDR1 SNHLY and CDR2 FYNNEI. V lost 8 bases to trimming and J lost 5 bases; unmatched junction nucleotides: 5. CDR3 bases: TGTGCCAGCTCCGGGACAGAGAATGAAAAACTGTTTTTT. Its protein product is CASSGTENEKLFF.

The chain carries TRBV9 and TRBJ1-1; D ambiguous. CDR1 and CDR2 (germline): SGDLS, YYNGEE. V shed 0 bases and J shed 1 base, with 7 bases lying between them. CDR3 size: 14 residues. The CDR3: CASSVASKNTEAFF. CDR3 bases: TGTGCCAGCAGCGTAGCGAGTAAGAACACTGAAGCTTTCTTT.

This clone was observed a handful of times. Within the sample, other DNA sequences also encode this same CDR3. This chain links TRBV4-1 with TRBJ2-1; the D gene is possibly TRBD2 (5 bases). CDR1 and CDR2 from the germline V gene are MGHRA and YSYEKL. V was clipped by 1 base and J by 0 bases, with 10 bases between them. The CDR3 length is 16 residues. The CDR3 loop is CASSQVDLTSYNEQFF. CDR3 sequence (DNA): TGCGCCAGCAGCCAAGTGGACTTAACCTCCTACAATGAGCAGTTCTTC.

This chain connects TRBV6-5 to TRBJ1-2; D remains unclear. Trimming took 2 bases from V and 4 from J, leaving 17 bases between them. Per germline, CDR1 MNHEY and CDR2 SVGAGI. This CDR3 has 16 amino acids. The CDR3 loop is CASSYESAPEGYGYTF. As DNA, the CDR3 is TGTGCCAGCAGTTACGAGTCGGCACCGGAGGGCTATGGCTACACCTTC.

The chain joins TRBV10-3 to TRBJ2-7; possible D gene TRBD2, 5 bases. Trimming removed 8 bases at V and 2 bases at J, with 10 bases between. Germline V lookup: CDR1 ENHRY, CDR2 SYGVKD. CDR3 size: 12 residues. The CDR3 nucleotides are TGTGCCATCTCTGAGGGCCCCTACGAGCAGTACTTC. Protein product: CAISEGPYEQYF.

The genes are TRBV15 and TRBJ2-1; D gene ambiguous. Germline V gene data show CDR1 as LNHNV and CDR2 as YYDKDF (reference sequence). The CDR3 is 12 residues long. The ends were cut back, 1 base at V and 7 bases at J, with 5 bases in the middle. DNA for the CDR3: TGTGCCACCAGCAGAGTAGTAAATGAGCAGTTCTTC. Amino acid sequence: CATSRVVNEQFF.

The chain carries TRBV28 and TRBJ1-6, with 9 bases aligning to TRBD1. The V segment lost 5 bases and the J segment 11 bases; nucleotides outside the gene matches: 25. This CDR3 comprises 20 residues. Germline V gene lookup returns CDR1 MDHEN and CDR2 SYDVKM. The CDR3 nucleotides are TGTGCCAGCAGTCCGATCTCGAACGACCCCGGGACAGGGTTTAAGGCACCCCTCCACTTT. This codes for CASSPISNDPGTGFKAPLHF.

The CDR3 sequence is CASSRGTGTSYGYTF. In DNA form, the CDR3 reads TGCGCCAGCAGCCGAGGGACAGGCACCTCCTATGGCTACACCTTC. The chain uses TRBV4-1 and TRBJ1-2; 8 positions match TRBD1. CDR1 is MGHRA and CDR2 is YSYEKL in the germline V gene. The CDR3 contains 15 residues. V shed 4 bases, J shed 4 bases, and the junction held 8 bases outside the gene matches.

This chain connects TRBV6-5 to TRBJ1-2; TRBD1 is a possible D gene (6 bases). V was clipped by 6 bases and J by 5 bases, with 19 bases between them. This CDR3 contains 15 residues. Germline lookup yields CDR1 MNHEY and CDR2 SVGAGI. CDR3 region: CASSNHGARGYGYTF. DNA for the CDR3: TGTGCCAGCAGCAACCACGGGGCCAGGGGATATGGCTACACCTTC.

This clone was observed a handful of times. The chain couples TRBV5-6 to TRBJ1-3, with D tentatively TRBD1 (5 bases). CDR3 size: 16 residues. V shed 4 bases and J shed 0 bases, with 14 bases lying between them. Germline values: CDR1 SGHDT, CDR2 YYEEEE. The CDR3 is CASSPRLDTSGNTIYF. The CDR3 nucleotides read TGTGCCAGCAGCCCCCGGTTGGACACCTCTGGAAACACCATATATTTT.

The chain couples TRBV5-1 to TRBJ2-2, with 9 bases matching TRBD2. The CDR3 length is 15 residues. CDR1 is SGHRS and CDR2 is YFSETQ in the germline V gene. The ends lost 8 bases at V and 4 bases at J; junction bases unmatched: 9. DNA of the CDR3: TGCGCCAGTACGACTAGCGGTGGGGTCACCGGGGAGCTGTTTTTT. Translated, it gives CASTTSGGVTGELFF.

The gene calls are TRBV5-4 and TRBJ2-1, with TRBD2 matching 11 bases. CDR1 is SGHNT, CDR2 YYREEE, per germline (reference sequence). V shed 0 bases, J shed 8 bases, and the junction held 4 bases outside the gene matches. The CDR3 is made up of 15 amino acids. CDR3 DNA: TGTGCCAGCAGCTTGGATAGCGGGGGGGCGGATGAGCAGTTCTTC. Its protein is CASSLDSGGADEQFF.

CDR3 sequence reads: CASSLPQGIQPQHF. DNA of the CDR3: TGTGCCAGCAGCCTACCCCAGGGAATTCAGCCCCAGCATTTT. This chain joins TRBV28 and TRBJ1-5, with a tentative D call TRBD1 (5 bases). Germline V CDR1 and CDR2: MDHEN, SYDVKM. There are 14 residues in the CDR3. V lost 6 bases to trimming and J lost 6 bases, with 15 bases between them.

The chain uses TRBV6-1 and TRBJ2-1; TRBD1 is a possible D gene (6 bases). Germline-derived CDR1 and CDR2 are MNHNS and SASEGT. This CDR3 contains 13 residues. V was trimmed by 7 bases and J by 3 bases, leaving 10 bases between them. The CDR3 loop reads CASTEQGYNEQFF. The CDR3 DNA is TGTGCCAGCACGGAACAGGGCTACAATGAGCAGTTCTTC.

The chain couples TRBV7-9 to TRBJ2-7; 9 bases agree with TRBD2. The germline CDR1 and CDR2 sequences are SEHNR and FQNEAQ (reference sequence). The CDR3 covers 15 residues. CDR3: CSSSPREGSSYEQYV. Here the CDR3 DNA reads TGTTCCAGCAGCCCGCGGGAGGGGAGCTCCTACGAGCAGTACGTC.

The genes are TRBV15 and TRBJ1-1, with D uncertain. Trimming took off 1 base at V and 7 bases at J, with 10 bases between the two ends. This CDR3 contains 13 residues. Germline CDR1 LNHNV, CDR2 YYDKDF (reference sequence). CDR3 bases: TGTGCCACCAGCAGAGGAGGGCAGGTTGAAGCTTTCTTT. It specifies CATSRGGQVEAFF.

This chain's CDR3 is CASRGGRATNEKLFF. CDR3 DNA: TGTGCCAGCAGAGGCGGGAGGGCAACTAATGAAAAACTGTTTTTT. The chain is built from TRBV6-1 and TRBJ1-4; unclear D gene. The germline gives CDR1 MNHNS, CDR2 SASEGT. Trimming pared 6 bases from V and 0 bases from J, leaving 11 bases between. The CDR3 runs to 15 residues.

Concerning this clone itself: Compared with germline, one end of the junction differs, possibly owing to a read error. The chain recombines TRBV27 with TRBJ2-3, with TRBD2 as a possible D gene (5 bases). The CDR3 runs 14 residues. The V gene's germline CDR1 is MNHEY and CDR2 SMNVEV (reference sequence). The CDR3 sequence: CASSFSGELDKQYF. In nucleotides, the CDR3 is TGTGCCAGCAGTTTTTCTGGGGAGCTGGATAAGCAGTATTTT.

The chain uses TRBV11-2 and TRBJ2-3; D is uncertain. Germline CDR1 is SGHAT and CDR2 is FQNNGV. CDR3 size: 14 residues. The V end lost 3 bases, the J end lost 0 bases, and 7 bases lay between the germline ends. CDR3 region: CASSLLVSTDTQYF. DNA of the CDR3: TGTGCCAGCAGCTTGTTAGTAAGCACAGATACGCAGTATTTT. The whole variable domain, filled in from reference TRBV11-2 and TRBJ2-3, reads EAGVAQSPRYKIIEKRQSVAFWCNPISGHATLYWYQQILGQGPKLLIQFQNNGVVDDSQLPKDRFSAERLKGVDSTLKIQPAKLEDSAVYLCASSLLVSTDTQYFGPGTRLTVL.

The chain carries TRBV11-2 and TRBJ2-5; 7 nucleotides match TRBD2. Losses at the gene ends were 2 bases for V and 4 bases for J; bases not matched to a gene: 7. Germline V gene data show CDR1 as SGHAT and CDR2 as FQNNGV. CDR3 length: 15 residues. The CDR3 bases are TGTGCCAGCAGCTTATTCGGGGGGATGGGAGAGACCCAGTACTTC. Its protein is CASSLFGGMGETQYF.

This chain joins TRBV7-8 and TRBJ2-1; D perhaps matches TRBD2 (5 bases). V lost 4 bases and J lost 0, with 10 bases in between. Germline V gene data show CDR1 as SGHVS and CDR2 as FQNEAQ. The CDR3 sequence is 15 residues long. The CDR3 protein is CASSSTEGSYNEQFF. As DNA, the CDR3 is TGTGCCAGCAGCTCCACAGAGGGCTCCTACAATGAGCAGTTCTTC.

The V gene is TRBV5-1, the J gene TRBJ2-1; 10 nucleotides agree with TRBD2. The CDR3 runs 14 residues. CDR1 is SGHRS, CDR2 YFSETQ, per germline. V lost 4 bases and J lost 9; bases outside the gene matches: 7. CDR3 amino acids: CASSPSGGASEQFF. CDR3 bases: TGCGCCAGCAGCCCGAGCGGGGGGGCCAGTGAGCAGTTCTTC. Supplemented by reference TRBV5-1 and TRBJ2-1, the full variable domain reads KAGVTQTPRYLIKTRGQQVTLSCSPISGHRSVSWYQQTPGQGLQFLFEYFSETQRNKGNFPGRFSGRQFSNSRSEMNVSTLELGDSALYLCASSPSGGASEQFFGPGTRLTVL.

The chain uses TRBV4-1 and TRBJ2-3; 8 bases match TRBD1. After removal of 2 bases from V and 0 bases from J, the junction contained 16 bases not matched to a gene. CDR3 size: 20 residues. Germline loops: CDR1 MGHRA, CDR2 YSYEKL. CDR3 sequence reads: CASSQLAGGKDDGSTDTQYF. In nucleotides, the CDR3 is TGCGCCAGCAGCCAACTCGCAGGGGGCAAGGACGACGGAAGCACAGATACGCAGTATTTT.

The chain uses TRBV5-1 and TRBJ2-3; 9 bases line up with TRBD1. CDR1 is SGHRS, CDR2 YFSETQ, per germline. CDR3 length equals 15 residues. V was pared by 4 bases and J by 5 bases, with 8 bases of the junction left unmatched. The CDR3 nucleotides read TGCGCCAGCAGCCCCGGGACAGGGCTGATAGATACGCAGTATTTT. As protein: CASSPGTGLIDTQYF.

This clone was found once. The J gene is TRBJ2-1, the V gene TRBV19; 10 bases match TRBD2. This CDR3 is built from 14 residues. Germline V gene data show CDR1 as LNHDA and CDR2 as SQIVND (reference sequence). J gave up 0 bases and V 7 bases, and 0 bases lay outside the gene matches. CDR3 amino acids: CASIAGGSYNEQFF. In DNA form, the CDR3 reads TGTGCCAGTATAGCGGGGGGCTCCTACAATGAGCAGTTCTTC.